The 13 T cell receptor beta chains given below trace back to one sample, sequenced in a study of regulatory T cells in long-lasting Graves disease. Time point: persistent/refractory GD, antithyroid drugs over 5 years with positive TRAb. The authors made the TCR library using RNA they extracted from PBMCs. CDR3-region Arm-PCR and iRepertoire HTBI primers produced the TCR beta libraries. TCRdb used MiXCR to reprocess the multiplex PCR reads, holding one entry per CDR3 protein. The top ten hold less than 35% of the sample, which has about 340,000 distinct CDR3 sequences, roughly 21% seen once. The input for sequencing was peripheral blood mononuclear cells (PBMCs), taken when the disease was refractory, from a patient treated with antithyroid drugs. The receptors stem from a female donor with Graves disease.

The rearrangement joins TRBV6-1 to TRBJ2-7; 7 bases are shared with TRBD1. Per germline, CDR1 MNHNS and CDR2 SASEGT. V gave up 7 bases and J gave up 2 bases; unmatched junction bases: 8. CDR3 size: 14 residues. This CDR3 is CASIPRGQTYEQYF. The DNA for the CDR3 is TGTGCCAGCATTCCAAGGGGGCAGACCTACGAGCAGTACTTC.

At least ten counts were recorded for this clonotype. This sequence joins TRBV12-3 or TRBV12-4 and TRBJ1-6; 7 bases are shared with TRBD1. Trimming removed 7 bases from V and 4 bases from J; junction bases left unmatched: 7. The CDR3 extends over 15 amino acids. The CDR3 DNA follows: TGTGCCAGCACCTTGACAGGGTCTTATAATTCACCCCTCCACTTT. The encoded protein is CASTLTGSYNSPLHF.

This clonotype has ten or more counts. The chain recombines TRBV27 with TRBJ2-4; either TRBD1 or TRBD2 may supply D (5 bases each). Trimming stripped 6 bases from V and 6 bases from J, with 9 bases between. Germline V gene lookup returns CDR1 MNHEY and CDR2 SMNVEV (reference sequence). CDR3 length: 12 residues. CDR3: CASRGVANIQYF. Here the CDR3 DNA reads TGTGCCAGCAGGGGGGTGGCAAACATTCAGTACTTC.

Comments on this clonotype: A much larger clonotype is one base distant, so this may be a read error. The rearrangement joins TRBV6-1 to TRBJ2-7; 8 bases match TRBD1. The CDR3 spans 13 residues. Germline V gives CDR1 MNHNS, CDR2 SASEGT. Trimming at V came to 7 bases and at J to 5 bases, leaving 7 bases not matched to a gene. The CDR3 loop is CASKTGENDEQYF. The CDR3 nucleotides are TGTGCCAGCAAGACAGGGGAGAATGACGAGCAGTACTTC.

J is TRBJ2-5 and V is TRBV6-1; no definite D call. The germline CDR1 and CDR2 sequences are MNHNS and SASEGT. V lost 5 bases to trimming and J lost 5 bases, with 21 bases between them. The CDR3 sequence is 16 residues long. In DNA, the CDR3 is TGTGCCAGCAGTCGTCTTGCGGATGGCGCCGGTGAGACCCAGTACTTC. It yields the protein CASSRLADGAGETQYF.

The chain recombines TRBV9 with TRBJ1-6; no reliable D call. CDR3 length: 13 amino acids. CDR1 SGDLS and CDR2 YYNGEE come from the germline V gene. Between the trimmed V and J ends, which lost 3 bases and 0 bases, there was a span of 1 base. The CDR3 loop is CASSASYNSPLHF. The CDR3 DNA is TGTGCCAGCAGCGCCTCCTATAATTCACCCCTCCACTTT.

The rearrangement joins TRBV7-9 to TRBJ2-5, with D possibly matching TRBD2 (5 bases). Germline lookup yields CDR1 SEHNR and CDR2 FQNEAQ (reference sequence). V dropped 8 bases and J dropped 4 bases, with 26 bases sitting between them. CDR3 length: 17 residues. The DNA for the CDR3 is TGTGCCAGCGATATAAAGAGGCCAGGTGTAAGCGGAGAGACCCAGTACTTC. Protein sequence: CASDIKRPGVSGETQYF.

The sample holds a few counts of this clonotype. The V and J genes are TRBV5-1 and TRBJ2-1, with 8 nucleotides matching TRBD2. Trimming removed 0 bases from V and 5 bases from J; junction bases left unmatched: 7. The CDR3 spans 16 residues. From germline, CDR1 is SGHRS and CDR2 YFSETQ. The CDR3 protein is CASSLARTSKDNEQFF. The DNA of the CDR3 is TGCGCCAGCAGCTTGGCTAGGACTAGCAAGGACAATGAGCAGTTCTTC. Complete variable domain (other parts from reference TRBV5-1 and TRBJ2-1): KAGVTQTPRYLIKTRGQQVTLSCSPISGHRSVSWYQQTPGQGLQFLFEYFSETQRNKGNFPGRFSGRQFSNSRSEMNVSTLELGDSALYLCASSLARTSKDNEQFFGPGTRLTVL.

This clonotype came up a few times. The chain has TRBV15 and TRBJ1-1; unclear D gene. This CDR3 is 10 amino acids long. Trimming pared 7 bases from V and 3 bases from J, leaving 3 bases between. CDR1 is LNHNV and CDR2 is YYDKDF in the germline V gene (reference sequence). CDR3 sequence: CATTYTEAFF. The DNA for the CDR3 is TGTGCCACCACATACACTGAAGCTTTCTTT.

The chain links TRBV18 to TRBJ2-5, with D perhaps matching TRBD1 (5 bases). In germline, CDR1 is KGHSH, CDR2 LQKENI. Trimming removed 8 bases at V and 1 base at J, with 14 bases between. The CDR3 is made up of 14 amino acids. The CDR3 nucleotides read TGTGCCAGCACCCGAAACACAGGCCAAGAGACCCAGTACTTC. Its protein product is CASTRNTGQETQYF.

This clonotype was seen repeatedly, ten times or more. The chain joins TRBV28 to TRBJ2-7, with D possibly TRBD2 on 6 matching bases. Germline CDR1 MDHEN, CDR2 SYDVKM. The CDR3 spans 14 residues. The ends were cut back, 7 bases at V and 7 bases at J, with 20 bases in the middle. The CDR3 region has the DNA TGTGCCAGCAATCGGTGGGGGGATAGTTATGAGCAGTACTTC. Translation: CASNRWGDSYEQYF.

The V and J genes are TRBV14 and TRBJ1-1, with D possibly matching TRBD1 (5 bases). In germline, CDR1 is SGHDN, CDR2 FVKESK. V was clipped by 0 bases and J by 7 bases, with 21 bases between them. CDR3 length: 17 amino acids. Written as DNA, the CDR3 is TGTGCCAGCAGCCAAGAACCCCCTGGGGCTTCCCGCTATGAAGCTTTCTTT. Protein: CASSQEPPGASRYEAFF.

The chain uses TRBV20-1 and TRBJ2-5; 9 nucleotides align to TRBD2. After removal of 3 bases from V and 1 base from J, the junction contained 12 bases not matched to a gene. Germline assignment: CDR1 DFQATT and CDR2 SNEGSKA (reference sequence). This CDR3 is built from 17 residues. CDR3 region: CSARVSPSGITQETQYF. The DNA of the CDR3 is TGCAGTGCTAGGGTTAGTCCTAGCGGGATAACCCAAGAGACCCAGTACTTC.